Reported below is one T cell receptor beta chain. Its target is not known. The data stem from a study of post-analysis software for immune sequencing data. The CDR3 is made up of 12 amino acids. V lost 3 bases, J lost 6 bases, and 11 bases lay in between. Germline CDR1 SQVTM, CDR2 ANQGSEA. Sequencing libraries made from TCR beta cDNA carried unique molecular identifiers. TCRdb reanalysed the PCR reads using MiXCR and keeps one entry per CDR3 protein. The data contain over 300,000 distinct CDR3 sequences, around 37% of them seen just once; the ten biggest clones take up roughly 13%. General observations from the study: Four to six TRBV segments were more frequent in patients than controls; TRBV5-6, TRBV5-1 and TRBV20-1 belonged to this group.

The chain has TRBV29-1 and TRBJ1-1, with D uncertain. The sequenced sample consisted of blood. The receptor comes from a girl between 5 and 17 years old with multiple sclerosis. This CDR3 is CSVDGVGAEAFF. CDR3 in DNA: TGCAGCGTTGATGGGGTAGGCGCTGAAGCTTTCTTT.